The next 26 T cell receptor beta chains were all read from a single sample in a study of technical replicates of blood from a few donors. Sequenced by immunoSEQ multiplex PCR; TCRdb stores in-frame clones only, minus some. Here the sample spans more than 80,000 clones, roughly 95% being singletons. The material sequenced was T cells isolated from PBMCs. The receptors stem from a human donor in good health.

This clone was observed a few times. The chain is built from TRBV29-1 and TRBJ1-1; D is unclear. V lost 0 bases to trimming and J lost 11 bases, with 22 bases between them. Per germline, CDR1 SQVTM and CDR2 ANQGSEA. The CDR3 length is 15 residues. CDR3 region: CSVEEYGRGQVEAFF. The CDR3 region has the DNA TGCAGCGTTGAAGAATACGGCAGAGGCCAAGTTGAGGCTTTCTTT.

The CDR3 reads CATSRERQPGNTIYF. The CDR3 DNA reads TGTGCCACCAGCAGAGAACGACAGCCTGGAAACACCATATATTTT. The chain recombines TRBV15 with TRBJ1-3; TRBD1 is a possible D gene (5 bases). Germline values: CDR1 LNHNV, CDR2 YYDKDF (reference sequence). The germline V and J ends were trimmed by 0 bases and 2 bases, with 8 bases remaining between them. CDR3 size: 15 residues.

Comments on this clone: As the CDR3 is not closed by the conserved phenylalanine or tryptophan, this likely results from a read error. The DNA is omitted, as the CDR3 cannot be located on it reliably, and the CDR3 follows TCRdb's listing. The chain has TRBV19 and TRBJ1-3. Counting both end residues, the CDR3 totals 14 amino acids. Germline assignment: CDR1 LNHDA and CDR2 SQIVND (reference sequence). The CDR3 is CASSMGDWTGSAAL.

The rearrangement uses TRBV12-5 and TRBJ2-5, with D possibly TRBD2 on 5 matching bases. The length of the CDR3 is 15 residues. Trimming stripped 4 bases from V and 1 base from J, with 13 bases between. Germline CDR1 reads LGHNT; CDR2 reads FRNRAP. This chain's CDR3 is CASGSAGTGQETQYF. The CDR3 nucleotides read TGTGCTAGTGGTTCCGCGGGTACCGGCCAAGAGACCCAGTACTTC.

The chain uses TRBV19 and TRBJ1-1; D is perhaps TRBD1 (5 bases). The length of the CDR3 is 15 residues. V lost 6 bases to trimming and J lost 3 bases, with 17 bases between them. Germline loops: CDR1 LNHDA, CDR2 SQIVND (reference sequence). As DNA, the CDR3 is TGTGCCAGTAGGTTAACAGGTTCCGCGGACACTGAAGCTTTCTTT. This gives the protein CASRLTGSADTEAFF.

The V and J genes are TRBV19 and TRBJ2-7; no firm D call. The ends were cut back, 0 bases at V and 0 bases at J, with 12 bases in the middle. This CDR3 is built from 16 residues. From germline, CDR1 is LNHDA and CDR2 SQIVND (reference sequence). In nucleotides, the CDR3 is TGTGCCAGTAGTATAGATTGGGTATCGGGCTCCTACGAGCAGTACTTC. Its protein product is CASSIDWVSGSYEQYF.

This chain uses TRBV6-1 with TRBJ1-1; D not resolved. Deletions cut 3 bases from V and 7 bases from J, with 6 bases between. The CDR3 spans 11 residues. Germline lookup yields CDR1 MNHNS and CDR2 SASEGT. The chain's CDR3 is CASSDWLEAFF. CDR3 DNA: TGTGCCAGCAGTGATTGGCTTGAAGCTTTCTTT.

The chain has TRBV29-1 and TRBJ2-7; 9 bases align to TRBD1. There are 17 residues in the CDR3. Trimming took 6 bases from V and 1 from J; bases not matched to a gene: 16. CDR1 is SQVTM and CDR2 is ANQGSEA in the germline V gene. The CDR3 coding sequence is TGCAGCGTCCTAGCCAAAAAGACAGGGGGGGTTTCCTACGAGCAGTACTTC. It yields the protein CSVLAKKTGGVSYEQYF.

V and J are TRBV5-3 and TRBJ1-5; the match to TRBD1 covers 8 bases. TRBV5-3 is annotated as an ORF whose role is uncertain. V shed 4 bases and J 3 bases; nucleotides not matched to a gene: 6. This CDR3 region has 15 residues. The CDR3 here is CARSKDRVPNQPQHF. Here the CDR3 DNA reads TGTGCCAGAAGCAAGGACAGGGTACCCAATCAGCCCCAGCATTTT.

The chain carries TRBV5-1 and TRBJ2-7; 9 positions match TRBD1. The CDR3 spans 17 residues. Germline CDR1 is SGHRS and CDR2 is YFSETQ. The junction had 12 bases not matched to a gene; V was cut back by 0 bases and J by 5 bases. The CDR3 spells CASSLGGSTGGLDEQYF. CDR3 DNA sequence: TGCGCCAGCAGCTTGGGAGGATCGACAGGGGGGCTTGACGAGCAGTACTTC. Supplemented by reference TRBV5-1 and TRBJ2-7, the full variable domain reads KAGVTQTPRYLIKTRGQQVTLSCSPISGHRSVSWYQQTPGQGLQFLFEYFSETQRNKGNFPGRFSGRQFSNSRSEMNVSTLELGDSALYLCASSLGGSTGGLDEQYFGPGTRLTVT.

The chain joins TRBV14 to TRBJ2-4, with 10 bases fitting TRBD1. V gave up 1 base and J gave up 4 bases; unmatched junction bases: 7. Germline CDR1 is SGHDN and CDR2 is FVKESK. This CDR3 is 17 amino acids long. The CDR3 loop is CASSQGKTGGSKNIQYF. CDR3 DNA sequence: TGTGCCAGCAGCCAAGGAAAGACAGGGGGCTCTAAAAACATTCAGTACTTC.

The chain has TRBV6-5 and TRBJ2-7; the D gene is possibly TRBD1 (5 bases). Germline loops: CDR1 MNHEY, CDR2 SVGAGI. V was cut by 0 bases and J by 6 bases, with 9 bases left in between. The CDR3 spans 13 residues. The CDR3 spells CASSYSLGAEQYF. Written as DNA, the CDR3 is TGTGCCAGCAGTTACTCTCTAGGGGCCGAGCAGTACTTC.

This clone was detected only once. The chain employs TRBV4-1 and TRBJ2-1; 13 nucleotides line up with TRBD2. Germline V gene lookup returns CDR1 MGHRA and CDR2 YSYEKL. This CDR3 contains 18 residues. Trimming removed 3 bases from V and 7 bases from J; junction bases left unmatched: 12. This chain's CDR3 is CASSHGTSGNTRSNEQFF. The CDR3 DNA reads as TGCGCCAGCAGCCACGGGACTAGCGGGAACACCAGGAGTAATGAGCAGTTCTTC.

The CDR3 reads CASSYDRAVGELFF. CDR3 in DNA: TGTGCCAGCAGCTATGACAGGGCTGTCGGGGAGCTGTTTTTT. The chain carries TRBV7-2 and TRBJ2-2; 7 bases fit TRBD1. V was pared by 4 bases and J by 7 bases, with 6 bases of the junction left unmatched. CDR3 length: 14 residues. CDR1 is SGHTA, CDR2 FQGNSA, per germline.

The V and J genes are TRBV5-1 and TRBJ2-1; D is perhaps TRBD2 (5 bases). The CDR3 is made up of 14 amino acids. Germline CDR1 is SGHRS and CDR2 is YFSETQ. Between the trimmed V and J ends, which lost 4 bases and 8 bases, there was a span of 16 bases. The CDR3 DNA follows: TGCGCCAGCAGCGTAAGCGGCTTCAACCATGAGCAGTTCTTC. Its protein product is CASSVSGFNHEQFF.

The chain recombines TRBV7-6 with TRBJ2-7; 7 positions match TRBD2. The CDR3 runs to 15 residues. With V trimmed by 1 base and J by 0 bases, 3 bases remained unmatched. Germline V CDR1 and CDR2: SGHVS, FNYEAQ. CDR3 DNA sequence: TGTGCCAGCAGCTTAGGGGGGGGGAGCTCCTACGAGCAGTACTTC. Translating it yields CASSLGGGSSYEQYF.

This chain's CDR3 is CASSSRQREAFF. The CDR3 bases are TGTGCCAGCAGTTCAAGACAGAGGGAAGCTTTCTTT. V and J are TRBV27 and TRBJ1-1; a weak D match, TRBD1 (5 bases). The CDR3 spans 12 residues. Trimming took off 4 bases at V and 8 bases at J, with 11 bases between the two ends. Germline CDR1 MNHEY, CDR2 SMNVEV (reference sequence).

CDR3 region: CASSSIGTSMDEQYF. CDR3 in DNA: TGTGCCAGCAGTTCAATTGGGACTAGCATGGACGAGCAGTACTTC. This chain joins TRBV6-5 and TRBJ2-7, with TRBD2 identical over 9 bases. The CDR3 has 15 amino acids. V lost 4 bases to trimming and J lost 5 bases; unmatched junction nucleotides: 9. CDR1 is MNHEY, CDR2 SVGAGI, per germline.

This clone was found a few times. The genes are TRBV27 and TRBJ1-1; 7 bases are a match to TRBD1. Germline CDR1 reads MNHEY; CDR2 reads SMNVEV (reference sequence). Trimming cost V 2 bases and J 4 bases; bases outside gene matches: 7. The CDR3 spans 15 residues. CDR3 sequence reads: CASSLAETGSTEAFF. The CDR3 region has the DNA TGTGCCAGCAGTTTAGCCGAGACAGGGTCCACTGAAGCTTTCTTT.

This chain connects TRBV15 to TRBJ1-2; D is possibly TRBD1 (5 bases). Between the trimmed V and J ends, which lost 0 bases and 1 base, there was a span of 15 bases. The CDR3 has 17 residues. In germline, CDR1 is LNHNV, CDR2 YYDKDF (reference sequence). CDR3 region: CATSRDRGGTGNYGYTF. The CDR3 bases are TGTGCCACCAGCAGAGACCGGGGGGGGACGGGTAACTATGGCTACACCTTC. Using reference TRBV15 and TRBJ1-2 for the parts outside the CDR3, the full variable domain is DAMVIQNPRYQVTQFGKPVTLSCSQTLNHNVMYWYQQKSSQAPKLLFHYYDKDFNNEADTPDNFQSRRPNTSFCFLDIRSPGLGDTAMYLCATSRDRGGTGNYGYTFGSGTRLTVV.

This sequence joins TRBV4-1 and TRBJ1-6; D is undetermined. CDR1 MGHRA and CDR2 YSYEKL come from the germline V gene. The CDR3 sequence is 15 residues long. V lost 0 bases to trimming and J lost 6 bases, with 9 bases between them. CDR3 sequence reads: CASSQESGRNSPLHF. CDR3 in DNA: TGCGCCAGCAGCCAAGAGTCAGGCCGTAATTCACCCCTCCACTTT.

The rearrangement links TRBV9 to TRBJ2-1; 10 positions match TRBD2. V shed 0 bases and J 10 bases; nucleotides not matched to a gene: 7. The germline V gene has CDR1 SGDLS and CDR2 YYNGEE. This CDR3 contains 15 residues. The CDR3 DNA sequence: TGTGCCAGCAGCGTAGTGAGCGGGGGGGAGACCGAGCAGTTCTTC. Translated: CASSVVSGGETEQFF.

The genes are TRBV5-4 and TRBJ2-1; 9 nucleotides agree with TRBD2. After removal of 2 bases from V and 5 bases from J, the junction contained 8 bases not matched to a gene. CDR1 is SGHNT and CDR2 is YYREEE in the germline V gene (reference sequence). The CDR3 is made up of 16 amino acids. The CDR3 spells CASSFFSGSGHNEQFF. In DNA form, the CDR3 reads TGTGCCAGCAGCTTCTTTAGCGGGAGCGGCCACAATGAGCAGTTCTTC.

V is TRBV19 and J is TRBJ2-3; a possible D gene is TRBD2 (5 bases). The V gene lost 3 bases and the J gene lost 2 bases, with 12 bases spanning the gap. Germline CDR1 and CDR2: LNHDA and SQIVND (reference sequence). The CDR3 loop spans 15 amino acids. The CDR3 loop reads CASSITHRDTDTQYF. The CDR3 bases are TGTGCCAGTAGTATCACGCACCGGGACACAGATACGCAGTATTTT.

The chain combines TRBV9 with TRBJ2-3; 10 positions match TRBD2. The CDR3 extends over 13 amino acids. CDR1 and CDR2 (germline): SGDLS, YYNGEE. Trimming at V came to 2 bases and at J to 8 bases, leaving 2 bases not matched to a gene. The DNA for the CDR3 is TGTGCCAGCAGCGTCCTAGCGGGAGCTACGCAGTATTTT. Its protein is CASSVLAGATQYF. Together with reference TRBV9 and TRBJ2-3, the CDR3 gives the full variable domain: DSGVTQTPKHLITATGQRVTLRCSPRSGDLSVYWYQQSLDQGLQFLIQYYNGEERAKGNILERFSAQQFPDLHSELNLSSLELGDSALYFCASSVLAGATQYFGPGTRLTVL.

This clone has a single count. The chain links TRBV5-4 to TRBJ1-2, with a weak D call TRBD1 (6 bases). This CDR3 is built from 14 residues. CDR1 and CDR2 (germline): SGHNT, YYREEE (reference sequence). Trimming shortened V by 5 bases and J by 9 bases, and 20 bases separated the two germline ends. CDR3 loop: CASSLTNTGFSYTF. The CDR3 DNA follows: TGTGCCAGCAGTTTGACCAACACAGGGTTTAGCTACACCTTC. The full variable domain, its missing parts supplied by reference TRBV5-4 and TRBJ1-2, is ETGVTQSPTHLIKTRGQQVTLRCSSQSGHNTVSWYQQALGQGPQFIFQYYREEENGRGNFPPRFSGLQFPNYSSELNVNALELDDSALYLCASSLTNTGFSYTFGSGTRLTVV.